The next 7 T cell receptor beta chains were all read from a single sample in a study of blood T cell repertoires in COVID-19. Clones were read by immunoSEQ multiplex PCR, and TCRdb kept only the in-frame ones, dropping some. In the table there are 50,000 to 70,000 clones, 84% of which are singletons. The sample consisted of peripheral blood. These receptors were collected from a man between 65 and 79 years old with active COVID-19.

J is TRBJ2-1 and V is TRBV5-1, with 7 bases aligning to TRBD2. CDR3 length: 14 amino acids. Germline V CDR1 and CDR2: SGHRS, YFSETQ. V lost 2 bases, J lost 6 bases, and 5 bases stayed unmatched. The CDR3 is CASSFAGASNEQFF. CDR3 bases: TGCGCCAGCAGCTTTGCGGGAGCAAGCAATGAGCAGTTCTTC.

V and J are TRBV7-9 and TRBJ2-2; the D is unclear. The length of the CDR3 is 16 residues. Trimming shortened V by 4 bases and J by 1 base, and 13 bases separated the two germline ends. Per the germline V gene, CDR1 is SEHNR and CDR2 is FQNEAQ (reference sequence). The CDR3 bases are TGTGCCAGCAGCTCCACCCGCCCCGGGAACACCGGGGAGCTGTTTTTT. It is translated as CASSSTRPGNTGELFF.

V gene TRBV5-4 combines with J gene TRBJ2-3; 11 bases line up with TRBD2. Looked up from germline, CDR1 is SGHNT and CDR2 is YYREEE (reference sequence). This CDR3 contains 19 residues. The V and J ends lost 4 bases and 1 base, in that order; junction bases with no gene match: 14. DNA of the CDR3: TGTGCCAGCAGCCCGGCCGGGACTAGCGGAGGCCGGGGCACAGATACGCAGTATTTT. The encoded protein is CASSPAGTSGGRGTDTQYF.

This chain joins TRBV6-5 and TRBJ1-1; D unresolved. CDR1 and CDR2 from the germline V gene are MNHEY and SVGAGI. The CDR3 runs to 13 residues. V lost 6 bases to trimming and J lost 1 base, with 9 bases between them. The CDR3 sequence: CASSGYSNTEAFF. CDR3 in DNA: TGTGCCAGCAGCGGGTACTCGAACACTGAAGCTTTCTTT.

The rearrangement links TRBV5-1 to TRBJ2-3; 7 bases line up with TRBD2. This CDR3 contains 14 residues. The trim removed 6 bases at V and 5 bases at J, leaving 9 bases unmatched. Germline lookup yields CDR1 SGHRS and CDR2 YFSETQ. Here the CDR3 DNA reads TGCGCCAGCAAACCCCGGGACTACGAAGATACGCAGTATTTT. Translated, it gives CASKPRDYEDTQYF.

The chain combines TRBV7-2 with TRBJ2-7; D gene uncertain. Trimming shortened V by 5 bases and J by 1 base, and 15 bases separated the two germline ends. The CDR3 runs to 15 residues. Germline V gene lookup returns CDR1 SGHTA and CDR2 FQGNSA. CDR3 in amino acids: CASSLIVAGSYEQYF. CDR3 DNA sequence: TGTGCCAGCAGCCTCATAGTGGCAGGTTCCTACGAGCAGTACTTC.

The chain carries TRBV7-8 and TRBJ1-1; D call uncertain. Trimming removed 5 bases from V and 1 base from J, with 11 bases in between. Germline V gives CDR1 SGHVS, CDR2 FQNEAQ. CDR3 length: 14 amino acids. In nucleotides, the CDR3 is TGTGCCAGCAGCGATAAATACTGGAACACTGAAGCTTTCTTT. This codes for CASSDKYWNTEAFF. The full variable domain, rest sourced from reference TRBV7-8 and TRBJ1-1, is GAGVSQSPRYKVAKRGQDVALRCDPISGHVSLFWYQQALGQGPEFLTYFQNEAQLDKSGLPSDRFFAERPEGSVSTLKIQRTQQEDSAVYLCASSDKYWNTEAFFGQGTRLTVV.